The present TCR beta chain was sequenced within a study of vaccination and CD4 T cells after COVID-19. Turning to the study itself: Post-COVID draws came a median approximately 94 days after diagnosis (range 35 to 161).

TCRdb fed the PCR reads into MiXCR, producing one record per CDR3 protein. The table lists tens of thousands of distinct CDR3 sequences, under 65% of them singletons. Study results and caveats: Data came from relatively few convalescent patients and lacked early post-infection timepoints. Within convalescent individuals, 304 out of 307 vaccine-specific clones proved to be spike mono-reactive.

This clonotype was seen more than once but under ten times. The target antigen is unknown. CDR3 length: 12 amino acids. Per the germline V gene, CDR1 is DFQATT and CDR2 is SNEGSKA (reference sequence). The sample consisted of CD4+ T cells from blood, taken before SARS-CoV-2 vaccination. The rearrangement links TRBV20-1 to TRBJ2-1, with D unclear. This TCR was recovered from a human donor who had recovered from COVID-19. DNA for the CDR3: TGCAACCGGCGGAGCTCCTACAATGAGCAGTTCTTC. It encodes CNRRSSYNEQFF.